This T cell receptor (beta chain) comes out of a study of response to subunit inactivated influenza vaccine. Study-wide points: New T cells are recruited in small numbers by each seasonal influenza vaccination, according to the authors' suggestion.

Trimming pared 5 bases from V and 7 bases from J, leaving 14 bases between. Germline loops: CDR1 SGHTA, CDR2 FQGNSA. The CDR3 runs to 13 residues. Points on this clonotype: Its antigen remains unknown.

TCRdb analysed the RT-PCR reads with MiXCR anew, one entry per CDR3 protein. The table shows about 520,000 distinct CDR3 sequences, with around 7.9% occurring only once. The sequencing here drew on PBMCs from blood, taken less than 30 months after vaccination. V usage is TRBV7-2 and J usage is TRBJ2-5; perhaps TRBD1 as D (6 bases). The receptor's source is a man aged 50-75 years who received an inactivated influenza vaccine. CDR3 bases: TGTGCCAGCAGCCTACAGGGTAGGAGGACCCAGTACTTC. This translates into CASSLQGRRTQYF.